This T cell receptor (beta chain) was identified in a study of cytomegalovirus exposure and HLA in healthy donors. Study conclusions and caveats: Likely technical artifact: a cluster of highly shared sequence variants. Specificity of a few CMV-associated chains for CMV antigens was verified in vitro. Exclusion as indistinguishable affected some V segments, including TRBV6-2 and TRBV6-3.

Concerning this clone itself: Its target is unknown.

Amplification used 60 Vbeta primers and 13 Jbeta primers. Measured with immunoSEQ multiplex PCR; TCRdb has only the in-frame clones, and not every one. The sample yields some 130,000 clones, just under 80% seen once. V lost 1 base to trimming and J lost 7 bases, with 11 bases between them. The CDR3 runs 14 residues. CDR1 and CDR2 from the germline V gene are SGHKS and YYEKEE (reference sequence). The source of this sequence is a man under 40 in good health. The chain recombines TRBV5-5 with TRBJ1-4; D perhaps matches TRBD1 (5 bases). The sequenced sample consisted of PBMCs. The CDR3 region has the DNA TGTGCCAGCAGCTTGATCCAGGGTGGTGAAAAACTGTTTTTT. Its protein is CASSLIQGGEKLFF.